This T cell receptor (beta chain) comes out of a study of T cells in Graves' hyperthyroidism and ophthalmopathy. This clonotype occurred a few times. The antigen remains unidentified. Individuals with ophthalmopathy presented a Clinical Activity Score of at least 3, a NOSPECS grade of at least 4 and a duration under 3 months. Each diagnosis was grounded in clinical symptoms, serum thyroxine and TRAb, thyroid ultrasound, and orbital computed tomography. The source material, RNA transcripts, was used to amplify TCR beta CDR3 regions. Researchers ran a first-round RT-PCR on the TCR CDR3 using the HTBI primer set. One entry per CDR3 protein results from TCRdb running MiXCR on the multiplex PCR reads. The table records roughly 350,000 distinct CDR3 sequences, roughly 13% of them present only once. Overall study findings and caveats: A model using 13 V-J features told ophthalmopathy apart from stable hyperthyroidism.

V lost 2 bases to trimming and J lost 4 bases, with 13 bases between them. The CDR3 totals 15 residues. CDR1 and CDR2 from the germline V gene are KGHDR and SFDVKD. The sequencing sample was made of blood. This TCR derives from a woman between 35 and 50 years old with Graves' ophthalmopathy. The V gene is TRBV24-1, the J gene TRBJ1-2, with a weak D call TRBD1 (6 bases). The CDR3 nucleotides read TGTGCCACCAGTGATTCAAGGGGGACCAGCTATGGCTACACCTTC. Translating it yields CATSDSRGTSYGYTF.